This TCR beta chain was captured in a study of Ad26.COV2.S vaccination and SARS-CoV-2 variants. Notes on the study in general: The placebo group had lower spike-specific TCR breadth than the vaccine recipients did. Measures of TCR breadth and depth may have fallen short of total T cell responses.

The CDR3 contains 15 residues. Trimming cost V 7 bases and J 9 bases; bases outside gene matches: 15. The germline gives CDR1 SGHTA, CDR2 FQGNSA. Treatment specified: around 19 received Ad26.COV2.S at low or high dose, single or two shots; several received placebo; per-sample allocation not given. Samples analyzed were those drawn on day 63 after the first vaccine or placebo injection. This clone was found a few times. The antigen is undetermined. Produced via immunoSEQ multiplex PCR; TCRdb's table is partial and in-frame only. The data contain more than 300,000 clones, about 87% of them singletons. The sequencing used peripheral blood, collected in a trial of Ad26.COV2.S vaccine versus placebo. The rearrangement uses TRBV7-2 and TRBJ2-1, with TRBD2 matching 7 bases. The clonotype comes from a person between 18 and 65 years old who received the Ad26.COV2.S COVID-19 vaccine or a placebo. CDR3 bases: TGTGCCAGCACACGAGACTTAGCGGGTGGTAGTGAGCAGTTCTTC. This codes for CASTRDLAGGSEQFF.